Listed below are T cell receptor beta chains from one sample, sequenced in a study of blood T cell repertoires in COVID-19. Sequencing used immunoSEQ multiplex PCR; TCRdb keeps in-frame clones, though not all of them. The sample shows 80,000 to 100,000 clones, about 90% of them seen only once. Sequenced input: peripheral blood. Receptor source: a man over 45 with COVID-19, enrolled during active disease. The CDR3 runs from the conserved cysteine through the conserved F or W. D genes are given only for firm matches. Rows may omit the clone size; those that give it use once, few, many or a size class.

V gene: TRBV4-3
clone size: NA
D gene: NA
CDR3 length: 16
J gene: TRBJ1-6
CDR3 protein: CASSQDRGGFNSPLHF
CDR3 DNA: TGCGCCAGCAGCCAAGACCGTGGAGGGTTTAATTCACCCCTCCACTTT

V gene: TRBV27
clone size: NA
D gene: NA
CDR3 length: 12
J gene: TRBJ1-5
CDR3 protein: CASSLMGQPQHF
CDR3 DNA: TGTGCCAGCAGTTTAATGGGCCAGCCCCAGCATTTT

V gene: TRBV7-9
clone size: once
D gene: NA
CDR3 length: 14
J gene: TRBJ1-1
CDR3 protein: CASSLRQQNTEAFF
CDR3 DNA: TGTGCCAGCAGCTTGAGGCAGCAGAACACTGAAGCTTTCTTT

V gene: TRBV21-1
clone size: NA
D gene: NA
CDR3 length: 14
J gene: TRBJ1-4
CDR3 protein: CASSEGGNNEKLFF
CDR3 DNA: TGTGCCAGCTCTGAGGGAGGGAATAATGAAAAACTGTTTTTT

V gene: TRBV27
clone size: NA
D gene: TRBD1
CDR3 length: 17
J gene: TRBJ1-4
CDR3 protein: CASSPRDRGSTNEKLFF
CDR3 DNA: TGTGCCAGCAGTCCCCGGGACAGGGGGTCTACTAATGAAAAACTGTTTTTT

V gene: TRBV4-3
clone size: NA
D gene: TRBD2
CDR3 length: 14
J gene: TRBJ2-7
CDR3 protein: CASSHTSGGGEQYF
CDR3 DNA: TGCGCCAGCAGCCACACTTCGGGGGGTGGCGAGCAGTACTTC

V gene: TRBV11-2
clone size: NA
D gene: NA
CDR3 length: 15
J gene: TRBJ1-2
CDR3 protein: CASSSPRRSNYGYTF
CDR3 DNA: TGTGCCAGCAGCTCCCCGCGGCGGTCTAACTATGGCTACACCTTC

V gene: TRBV18
clone size: NA
D gene: TRBD2
CDR3 length: 16
J gene: TRBJ2-7
CDR3 protein: CASSPPTGGGLYEQYF
CDR3 DNA: TGTGCCAGCTCACCACCGACGGGCGGGGGGCTTTACGAGCAGTACTTC

V gene: TRBV3-1/TRBV3-2
clone size: NA
D gene: NA
CDR3 length: 15
J gene: TRBJ2-7
CDR3 protein: CASSQGLGTSWEQYF
CDR3 DNA: TGTGCCAGCAGCCAAGGCCTCGGGACTTCGTGGGAGCAGTACTTC

V gene: TRBV6-1
clone size: NA
D gene: NA
CDR3 length: 14
J gene: TRBJ1-2
CDR3 protein: CASSELGRGYGYTF
CDR3 DNA: TGTGCCAGCAGTGAACTCGGCAGGGGCTATGGCTACACCTTC

V gene: TRBV3-1/TRBV3-2
clone size: NA
D gene: NA
CDR3 length: 16
J gene: TRBJ2-2
CDR3 protein: CASSQGVRVNAGELFF
CDR3 DNA: TGTGCCAGCAGCCAAGGAGTCAGGGTCAACGCCGGGGAGCTGTTTTTT

V gene: TRBV12-2
clone size: NA
D gene: NA
CDR3 length: 15
J gene: TRBJ1-5
CDR3 protein: CASRTRQGSDQPQHF
CDR3 DNA: TGTGCAAGTCGCACCCGACAGGGGTCGGATCAGCCCCAGCATTTT

V gene: TRBV7-6
clone size: NA
D gene: NA
CDR3 length: 12
J gene: TRBJ1-1
CDR3 protein: CASSSGYAEAFF
CDR3 DNA: TGTGCCAGCAGCTCCGGGTACGCTGAAGCTTTCTTT

V gene: TRBV18
clone size: NA
D gene: TRBD1
CDR3 length: 18
J gene: TRBJ2-2
CDR3 protein: CASSLTGQGRTDTGELFF
CDR3 DNA: TGTGCCAGCTCCCTTACTGGACAGGGGCGAACCGACACCGGGGAGCTGTTTTTT

V gene: TRBV19
clone size: NA
D gene: NA
CDR3 length: 13
J gene: TRBJ1-6
CDR3 protein: CASSITAARPLHF
CDR3 DNA: TGTGCCAGTAGTATTACGGCGGCTCGCCCCCTCCACTTT

V gene: TRBV2
clone size: NA
D gene: TRBD1
CDR3 length: 15
J gene: TRBJ2-3
CDR3 protein: CASSPGTGSTDTQYF
CDR3 DNA: TGTGCCAGCAGTCCCGGGACAGGGAGCACAGATACGCAGTATTTT

V gene: TRBV20-1
clone size: NA
D gene: NA
CDR3 length: 13
J gene: TRBJ1-4
CDR3 protein: CSASAGWDEKLFF
CDR3 DNA: TGCAGTGCTAGTGCGGGGTGGGATGAAAAACTGTTTTTT

V gene: TRBV12-3/TRBV12-4
clone size: few
D gene: NA
CDR3 length: 12
J gene: TRBJ1-2
CDR3 protein: CASSQHSYGYTF
CDR3 DNA: TGTGCCAGCAGTCAACACAGCTATGGCTACACCTTC

V gene: TRBV30
clone size: once
D gene: NA
CDR3 length: 14
J gene: TRBJ1-1
CDR3 protein: CAWSLVGASGEAFF
CDR3 DNA: TGTGCCTGGAGTCTCGTAGGGGCCTCAGGCGAAGCTTTCTTT

V gene: TRBV9
clone size: NA
D gene: NA
CDR3 length: 17
J gene: TRBJ2-6
CDR3 protein: CASSVHLQGSGANVLTF
CDR3 DNA: TGTGCCAGCAGCGTTCACCTCCAGGGTTCCGGGGCCAACGTCCTGACTTTC

V gene: TRBV5-1
clone size: NA
D gene: TRBD1
CDR3 length: 13
J gene: TRBJ1-2
CDR3 protein: CASSAGQGYGYTF
CDR3 DNA: TGCGCCAGCAGCGCCGGACAGGGCTATGGCTACACCTTC

V gene: TRBV7-2
clone size: NA
D gene: NA
CDR3 length: 13
J gene: TRBJ1-5
CDR3 protein: CASSWGDSQPQHF
CDR3 DNA: TGTGCCAGCAGCTGGGGGGATTCCCAGCCCCAGCATTTT

V gene: TRBV6-5
clone size: NA
D gene: TRBD1
CDR3 length: 13
J gene: TRBJ1-2
CDR3 protein: CASSRDRGGGYTF
CDR3 DNA: TGTGCCAGCAGTCGGGACAGGGGGGGTGGCTACACCTTC

V gene: TRBV5-1
clone size: NA
D gene: NA
CDR3 length: 14
J gene: TRBJ1-1
CDR3 protein: CASSLGGGTTEAFF
CDR3 DNA: TGCGCCAGCAGCTTGGGTGGAGGTACCACTGAAGCTTTCTTT

V gene: TRBV7-9
clone size: NA
D gene: NA
CDR3 length: 11
J gene: TRBJ1-6
CDR3 protein: CASTLNSPLHF
CDR3 DNA: TGTGCCAGTACCCTGAATTCACCCCTCCACTTT

V gene: TRBV5-1
clone size: few
D gene: TRBD1
CDR3 length: 15
J gene: TRBJ1-2
CDR3 protein: CASSWGQGKIDGYTF
CDR3 DNA: TGCGCCAGCAGCTGGGGACAGGGGAAAATTGATGGCTACACCTTC

V gene: TRBV5-1
clone size: NA
D gene: NA
CDR3 length: 14
J gene: TRBJ2-1
CDR3 protein: CASAINGGAYEQFF
CDR3 DNA: TGCGCCAGCGCAATAAACGGGGGAGCCTATGAGCAGTTCTTC

V gene: TRBV12-5
clone size: NA
D gene: TRBD1
CDR3 length: 13
J gene: TRBJ1-2
CDR3 protein: CASGTTGVRGYTF
CDR3 DNA: TGTGCTAGTGGTACGACAGGGGTTAGAGGCTACACCTTC

V gene: TRBV4-2
clone size: NA
D gene: TRBD1
CDR3 length: 15
J gene: TRBJ1-1
CDR3 protein: CASSQALTGGTEAFF
CDR3 DNA: TGTGCCAGCAGCCAAGCCCTGACAGGGGGCACTGAAGCTTTCTTT

V gene: TRBV4-1
clone size: NA
D gene: TRBD1
CDR3 length: 17
J gene: TRBJ1-6
CDR3 protein: CASSPLWDRGKRSPLHF
CDR3 DNA: TGCGCCAGCAGCCCTCTCTGGGACAGGGGAAAGCGTTCACCCCTCCACTTT

V gene: TRBV19
clone size: NA
D gene: TRBD1
CDR3 length: 20
J gene: TRBJ1-5
CDR3 protein: CASSIARYGQDRDSNQPQHF
CDR3 DNA: TGTGCCAGTAGTATAGCAAGGTACGGACAGGATAGGGATAGCAATCAGCCCCAGCATTTT

V gene: TRBV15
clone size: NA
D gene: TRBD1
CDR3 length: 14
J gene: TRBJ2-3
CDR3 protein: CATWPGGGTDTQYF
CDR3 DNA: TGTGCCACCTGGCCAGGGGGCGGCACAGATACGCAGTATTTT

V gene: TRBV7-9
clone size: once
D gene: NA
CDR3 length: 16
J gene: TRBJ2-7
CDR3 protein: CASSHCPWGQVCEQYF
CDR3 DNA: TGTGCCAGCAGCCATTGCCCGTGGGGGCAAGTATGCGAGCAGTACTTC

V gene: TRBV30
clone size: NA
D gene: NA
CDR3 length: 14
J gene: TRBJ1-4
CDR3 protein: CAWSGTAGYEKLFF
CDR3 DNA: TGTGCCTGGAGTGGGACAGCGGGGTATGAAAAACTGTTTTTT

V gene: TRBV29-1
clone size: NA
D gene: TRBD1
CDR3 length: 14
J gene: TRBJ1-4
CDR3 protein: CSVGGQGTNEKLFF
CDR3 DNA: TGCAGCGTTGGGGGACAGGGAACTAATGAAAAACTGTTTTTT

V gene: TRBV9
clone size: once
D gene: NA
CDR3 length: 14
J gene: TRBJ1-5
CDR3 protein: CASSPQGSNQPQHF
CDR3 DNA: TGTGCCAGCAGCCCGCAGGGGTCAAATCAGCCCCAGCATTTT

V gene: TRBV5-1
clone size: NA
D gene: NA
CDR3 length: 15
J gene: TRBJ1-1
CDR3 protein: CASSPSGRAGTEAFF
CDR3 DNA: TGCGCCAGCAGCCCCTCCGGGAGGGCAGGAACTGAAGCTTTCTTT

V gene: TRBV12-3/TRBV12-4
clone size: NA
D gene: NA
CDR3 length: 13
J gene: TRBJ1-2
CDR3 protein: CASTLSARVGYTF
CDR3 DNA: TGTGCCAGCACCTTATCGGCCCGGGTTGGCTACACCTTC

V gene: TRBV18
clone size: NA
D gene: NA
CDR3 length: 13
J gene: TRBJ2-7
CDR3 protein: CASSAGPAYGQYF
CDR3 DNA: TGTGCCAGCTCAGCGGGACCCGCATACGGGCAGTACTTC

V gene: TRBV19
clone size: NA
D gene: NA
CDR3 length: 10
J gene: TRBJ1-2
CDR3 protein: CAIRDYGYTF
CDR3 DNA: TGTGCTATCAGGGACTATGGCTACACCTTC

V gene: TRBV11-1
clone size: NA
D gene: TRBD1
CDR3 length: 15
J gene: TRBJ1-2
CDR3 protein: CASSTAPDRAYGYTF
CDR3 DNA: TGTGCCAGCAGCACGGCCCCGGACAGGGCCTATGGCTACACCTTC

V gene: TRBV7-3
clone size: NA
D gene: TRBD1
CDR3 length: 17
J gene: TRBJ2-2
CDR3 protein: CASSHASGQGNTGELFF
CDR3 DNA: TGTGCCAGCAGCCACGCCTCGGGACAGGGGAACACCGGGGAGCTGTTTTTT

V gene: TRBV7-9
clone size: NA
D gene: NA
CDR3 length: 16
J gene: TRBJ1-3
CDR3 protein: CASSPTTGTLGNTIYF
CDR3 DNA: TGTGCCAGCAGCCCCACGACAGGAACTCTTGGAAACACCATATATTTT

V gene: TRBV28
clone size: NA
D gene: TRBD2
CDR3 length: 17
J gene: TRBJ2-7
CDR3 protein: CASSSGGDWVLSYEQYF
CDR3 DNA: TGTGCCAGCAGTTCTGGGGGGGACTGGGTGCTCTCCTACGAGCAGTACTTC

V gene: TRBV9
clone size: NA
D gene: TRBD1
CDR3 length: 14
J gene: TRBJ1-6
CDR3 protein: CASSGTGGRSPLHF
CDR3 DNA: TGTGCCAGCAGCGGGACAGGGGGTCGGTCACCCCTCCACTTT

V gene: TRBV28
clone size: NA
D gene: TRBD1
CDR3 length: 14
J gene: TRBJ1-2
CDR3 protein: CASSLWTGNYGYTF
CDR3 DNA: TGTGCCAGCAGTTTATGGACAGGGAACTATGGCTACACCTTC

V gene: TRBV6-5
clone size: NA
D gene: NA
CDR3 length: 13
J gene: TRBJ1-4
CDR3 protein: CASEAGFGEKLFF
CDR3 DNA: TGTGCCAGCGAGGCGGGTTTCGGGGAAAAACTGTTTTTT

V gene: TRBV19
clone size: NA
D gene: NA
CDR3 length: 12
J gene: TRBJ1-2
CDR3 protein: CASSTTGYGYTF
CDR3 DNA: TGTGCCAGTAGTACTACAGGGTACGGCTACACCTTC

V gene: TRBV18
clone size: NA
D gene: NA
CDR3 length: 13
J gene: TRBJ1-4
CDR3 protein: CATGVGTAEKLFF
CDR3 DNA: TGTGCCACCGGGGTGGGGACTGCCGAAAAACTGTTTTTT

V gene: TRBV7-3
clone size: NA
D gene: NA
CDR3 length: 14
J gene: TRBJ2-2
CDR3 protein: CASSVDTNTGELFF
CDR3 DNA: TGTGCCAGCAGCGTGGACACGAACACCGGGGAGCTGTTTTTT

V gene: TRBV7-3
clone size: NA
D gene: TRBD2
CDR3 length: 16
J gene: TRBJ2-2
CDR3 protein: CASSFRAGANTGELFF
CDR3 DNA: TGTGCCAGCAGCTTCAGAGCGGGGGCTAACACCGGGGAGCTGTTTTTT

V gene: TRBV18
clone size: NA
D gene: TRBD1
CDR3 length: 12
J gene: TRBJ2-5
CDR3 protein: CASFRGPETQYF
CDR3 DNA: TGTGCCAGCTTCAGGGGGCCAGAGACCCAGTACTTC

V gene: TRBV7-9
clone size: many
D gene: NA
CDR3 length: 14
J gene: TRBJ2-3
CDR3 protein: CASSGTGSTDTQYF
CDR3 DNA: TGTGCCAGCAGCGGCACAGGCAGCACAGATACGCAGTATTTT

V gene: TRBV5-1
clone size: NA
D gene: NA
CDR3 length: 16
J gene: TRBJ2-1
CDR3 protein: CASSLEGELSYNEQFF
CDR3 DNA: TGCGCCAGCAGCTTGGAGGGAGAGCTCTCCTACAATGAGCAGTTCTTC